This T cell receptor beta chain came from a study of PD-1 blockade in classical Hodgkin lymphoma. Study results and limitations: Anyone who began nivolumab under 1 year after ASCT was excluded. Compared with baseline, CD4+ but not CD8+ TCR diversity had risen significantly by C4D1.

Time point in this sample: cycle 4 day 1 (C4D1), after less than 7 weeks of nivolumab. All patients experienced relapse after autologous stem cell transplantation, and brentuximab vedotin exposure was variable. Libraries were prepared by immunoSEQ multiplex PCR; TCRdb keeps only in-frame clonotypes and omits some of them. This table holds 50,000 to 65,000 clones, about 90% found once. Concerning this clone: As yet, its antigen is unknown.

Germline CDR1 is LNHNV and CDR2 is YYDKDF (reference sequence). V gave up 4 bases and J gave up 7 bases, with 17 bases separating them. This CDR3 spans 16 amino acids. The source material was peripheral blood mononuclear cells (PBMCs), sampled before the fourth cycle of nivolumab. This clonotype originated in a human donor with classical Hodgkin lymphoma. The chain employs TRBV15 and TRBJ1-6, with a possible D match to TRBD1 (6 bases). The CDR3 spells CATSTGGGGTNSPLHF. The DNA for the CDR3 is TGTGCCACCAGCACCGGAGGCGGGGGGACAAATTCACCCCTCCACTTT.